The rows below give T cell receptor beta chains drawn from one sample of a study of neurological immune-mediated disorders. MiXCR, applied by TCRdb to the 5' RACE reads, yields one record per CDR3 protein. This sample has approximately 50,000 distinct CDR3 sequences, with 10% found just once. The specimen sequenced was PBMCs. These receptors were taken from a man between 65 and 80 years old with HTLV-1-associated myelopathy (HAM/TSP). Each CDR3 is given with its conserved first and last residue. D genes are given only for firm matches. The size entry gives once, few, many or a size class.

clone size,D gene,V gene,J gene,CDR3 DNA,CDR3 protein
many,.,TRBV5-1,TRBJ1-1,TGCGCCAGCAGCTCGAACAGGAGGAACACTGAAGCTTTCTTT,CASSSNRRNTEAFF
many,.,TRBV6-2/TRBV6-3,TRBJ2-7,TGTGCCAGCAGTTACGCCGGTAGGTACGAGCAGTACTTC,CASSYAGRYEQYF
many,.,TRBV5-6,TRBJ1-5,TGTGCCAGCAGCTTGAAGTTTGTCAGCAATCAGCCCCAGCATTTT,CASSLKFVSNQPQHF
many,.,TRBV7-2,TRBJ2-7,TGTGCCAGCAGCTTAGCCCGCGGAGGGGGACACGAGCAGTACTTC,CASSLARGGGHEQYF
many,.,TRBV20-1,TRBJ2-7,TGCAGTGCTAGGGACAGCGTCTGGGAGCAGTACTTC,CSARDSVWEQYF
many,TRBD1,TRBV20-1,TRBJ1-6,TGCAGTGCTGCCCGGGACAGGGGGTTAGGGGTTTATAATTCACCCCTCCACTTT,CSAARDRGLGVYNSPLHF
medium-sized,.,TRBV5-1,TRBJ2-1,TGCGCCAGCAGCCCCCGGGTCTCCGGTAGAAGAGCCTACAATGAGCAGTTCTTC,CASSPRVSGRRAYNEQFF
many,.,TRBV7-2,TRBJ2-7,TGTGCCAGCAGCCTCACAAGGACCTACGAGCAGTACTTC,CASSLTRTYEQYF
many,TRBD1,TRBV12-3/TRBV12-4,TRBJ2-4,TGTGCCAGCACTCGCGCCCCCAGGGGGAACATTCAGTACTTC,CASTRAPRGNIQYF
many,TRBD1,TRBV3-1,TRBJ1-4,TGTGCCAGCAGCCAGGGGTTGGGGACAGAGTCTGAAAAACTGTTTTTT,CASSQGLGTESEKLFF
many,.,TRBV3-1,TRBJ2-1,TGTGCCAGCAGCCAAGATGGAAATTCCTACAATGAGCAGTTCTTC,CASSQDGNSYNEQFF
few,.,TRBV28,TRBJ1-4,TGTGCCAGCAGTTTATTCCCCGAAGGGGATGAAAAACTGTTTTTT,CASSLFPEGDEKLFF
many,.,TRBV5-5,TRBJ1-5,TGTGCCAGCAGCTCCGGACACCCCAATCAGCCCCAGCATTTT,CASSSGHPNQPQHF